These 25 T cell receptor beta chains were all obtained from the same sample, sequenced in a study of Graves' ophthalmopathy and Graves' hyperthyroidism. Transcripts of RNA were the source for amplifying TCR beta CDR3 regions. Amplification began with first-round RT-PCR using HTBI primers, then second-round multiplex PCR was performed. TCRdb itself ran the multiplex PCR reads through MiXCR, one entry per CDR3 protein. The data show 300,000 to 400,000 distinct CDR3 sequences, with roughly 15% seen just once and over 9% held by the top ten. Input material: peripheral blood. These receptors were obtained from an adult man with Graves' ophthalmopathy.

This clonotype has a count of ten or more. The chain joins TRBV6-5 to TRBJ1-6; D is unresolved. The V gene lost 0 bases and the J gene lost 2 bases, with 8 bases spanning the gap. This CDR3 comprises 16 residues. Per the germline V gene, CDR1 is MNHEY and CDR2 is SVGAGI. CDR3 coding DNA: TGTGCCAGCAGTTACTCGAACCTTCCCTATAATTCACCCCTCCACTTT. As protein: CASSYSNLPYNSPLHF.

This clonotype has at least ten counts. The CDR3 spells CASSPSPKGEQYF. In DNA, the CDR3 is TGTGCCAGCTCCCCGAGCCCCAAGGGCGAGCAGTACTTC. V usage is TRBV18 and J usage is TRBJ2-7; D remains ambiguous. Per the germline V gene, CDR1 is KGHSH and CDR2 is LQKENI. This CDR3 comprises 13 residues. Trimming pared 6 bases from V and 6 bases from J, leaving 15 bases between.

Of note for this clonotype: At one end, the junction sequence differs from germline, possibly due to a read error. The chain carries TRBV20-1 and TRBJ1-1; D is ambiguous. Looked up from germline, CDR1 is DFQATT and CDR2 is SNEGSKA (reference sequence). CDR3 length: 12 residues. The CDR3 nucleotides read TGCAGTGCTATAGCAGTGAACACTGAAGCTTACTTT. It translates to CSAIAVNTEAYF.

This clonotype was picked up many times. The chain recombines TRBV7-9 with TRBJ2-7; the D gene is possibly TRBD2 (6 bases). Germline V CDR1 and CDR2: SEHNR, FQNEAQ (reference sequence). Trimming took 6 bases from V and 3 from J, leaving 27 bases between them. The CDR3 runs 18 residues. The CDR3 here is CASRNYVEGLMKLYEQYF. The CDR3 DNA sequence: TGTGCCAGCAGGAACTACGTAGAGGGACTGATGAAACTCTACGAGCAGTACTTC.

This clonotype was seen ten or more times. The rearrangement joins TRBV30 to TRBJ2-6; TRBD2 matches 7 bases. The junction had 5 bases not matched to a gene; V was cut back by 0 bases and J by 6 bases. Germline V gives CDR1 GTSNPN, CDR2 SVGIG (reference sequence). The CDR3 loop spans 15 amino acids. CDR3 sequence: CAWSVGGVQANVLTF. In nucleotides, the CDR3 is TGTGCCTGGAGTGTTGGGGGGGTGCAGGCCAACGTCCTGACTTTC. Full variable domain (remainder filled in from reference TRBV30 and TRBJ2-6): SQTIHQWPATLVQPVGSPLSLECTVEGTSNPNLYWYRQAAGRGLQLLFYSVGIGQISSEVPQNLSASRPQDRQFILSSKKLLLSDSGFYLCAWSVGGVQANVLTFGAGSRLTVL.

This clonotype has ten or more counts. The chain is built from TRBV5-1 and TRBJ1-1; 8 bases align to TRBD1. This CDR3 contains 14 residues. CDR1 is SGHRS, CDR2 YFSETQ, per germline. J gave up 2 bases and V 4 bases, and 4 bases lay outside the gene matches. For the CDR3, the DNA is TGCGCCAGCAGCGGGGGACAGGCTAACACTGAAGCTTTCTTT. Translating gives CASSGGQANTEAFF.

This clonotype was picked up many times. The V call is TRBV6-1, the J call TRBJ2-7, with D perhaps assigned TRBD1 or TRBD2 (7 bases each). Trimming removed 0 bases from V and 3 bases from J, with 24 bases in between. This CDR3 contains 19 residues. Germline V CDR1 and CDR2: MNHNS, SASEGT. CDR3 sequence: CASSEAEGRGLSLIYEQYF. The CDR3 DNA follows: TGTGCCAGCAGTGAAGCCGAGGGGAGGGGGCTAAGTCTTATCTACGAGCAGTACTTC.

Ten or more counts support this clonotype. The chain combines TRBV7-2 with TRBJ2-7; D gene ambiguous. This CDR3 comprises 12 residues. From germline, CDR1 is SGHTA and CDR2 FQGNSA. V lost 5 bases and J lost 0, with 5 bases in between. The CDR3 DNA is TGTGCCAGCAGCACGAGCTCCTACGAGCAGTACTTC. Amino acid sequence: CASSTSSYEQYF.

The sample holds many counts of this clonotype. V usage is TRBV7-2 and J usage is TRBJ1-6; 7 bases are shared with TRBD1. In germline, CDR1 is SGHTA, CDR2 FQGNSA. With 1 base clipped from V and 0 bases from J, the junction kept 6 bases outside the gene matches. The CDR3 contains 18 residues. CDR3: CASSLVAAGGSYNSPLHF. For the CDR3, the DNA is TGTGCCAGCAGCTTAGTGGCGGCAGGGGGCTCCTATAATTCACCCCTCCACTTT.

This clonotype showed up many times. This chain connects TRBV29-1 to TRBJ1-1; D uncertain. V was clipped by 7 bases and J by 5 bases, with 14 bases between them. Per the germline V gene, CDR1 is SQVTM and CDR2 is ANQGSEA. The CDR3 is 12 amino acids. This CDR3 is CSARYLGTEAFF. Written as DNA, the CDR3 is TGCAGCGCCCGTTATCTGGGTACTGAAGCTTTCTTT.

This clonotype was seen just once. The chain's CDR3 is CASSESGGYGYTF. CDR3 bases: TGTGCCAGCAGTGAATCAGGGGGCTATGGCTACACCTTC. The chain uses TRBV6-1 and TRBJ1-2; 7 bases align to TRBD1. This CDR3 spans 13 amino acids. The V gene's germline CDR1 is MNHNS and CDR2 SASEGT. V shed 2 bases and J 4 bases; nucleotides not matched to a gene: 1.

This clonotype was detected many times. In nucleotides, the CDR3 is TGCAGTGCTGCCTCAGGGGAGGGGACCTACGAGCAGTACTTC. Residues: CSAASGEGTYEQYF. The chain combines TRBV20-1 with TRBJ2-7; D is possibly TRBD2 (7 bases). V dropped 5 bases and J dropped 2 bases, with 16 bases sitting between them. The V gene's germline CDR1 is DFQATT and CDR2 SNEGSKA (reference sequence). This CDR3 has 14 residues.

Ten or more counts support this clonotype. The chain joins TRBV6-5 to TRBJ1-2; TRBD1 agrees at 10 bases. Germline V gives CDR1 MNHEY, CDR2 SVGAGI. Losses at the gene ends were 6 bases for V and 6 bases for J; bases not matched to a gene: 7. The CDR3 covers 14 residues. The CDR3: CASSQGQGLDGYTF. CDR3 bases: TGTGCCAGCAGCCAGGGACAGGGGCTGGATGGCTACACCTTC.

Ten or more counts support this clonotype. The rearrangement links TRBV6-1 to TRBJ1-5; TRBD1 is a possible D gene (5 bases). Trimming took 2 bases from V and 7 from J, leaving 9 bases between them. Germline-derived CDR1 and CDR2 are MNHNS and SASEGT. The CDR3 loop spans 13 amino acids. The CDR3 protein is CASSERGSQPQHF. The CDR3 coding sequence is TGTGCCAGCAGTGAAAGGGGATCCCAGCCCCAGCATTTT.

This clonotype was counted ten times or more. The chain recombines TRBV11-2 with TRBJ2-5; 7 nucleotides align to TRBD2. The germline gives CDR1 SGHAT, CDR2 FQNNGV. CDR3 length: 17 amino acids. Trimming took 5 bases from V and 2 from J; bases not matched to a gene: 14. DNA of the CDR3: TGTGCCAGCAGCCTCGCCGGGACTACCAAGCTTCAAGAGACCCAGTACTTC. This codes for CASSLAGTTKLQETQYF.

The rearrangement joins TRBV6-1 to TRBJ2-5; D possibly corresponds to TRBD2 (6 bases). Trimming pared 10 bases from V and 5 bases from J, leaving 17 bases between. Germline loops: CDR1 MNHNS, CDR2 SASEGT. The CDR3 sequence is 13 residues long. This chain's CDR3 is CAISGSRRETQYF. CDR3 coding DNA: TGTGCCATCAGCGGGTCCCGGAGGGAGACCCAGTACTTC.

Many counts were recorded for this clonotype. V is TRBV12-3 or TRBV12-4 and J is TRBJ2-3; D gene uncertain. Between the trimmed V and J ends, which lost 3 bases and 1 base, there was a span of 11 bases. The CDR3 spans 15 residues. CDR3 residues: CASSFGGIGTDTQYF. CDR3 bases: TGTGCCAGCAGTTTTGGTGGAATAGGCACAGATACGCAGTATTTT.

There are many counts of this clonotype. The V call is TRBV6-2 or TRBV6-3, the J call TRBJ1-5, with TRBD1 as a possible D gene (5 bases). Germline CDR1 MNHEY, CDR2 SVGEGT. The CDR3 has 17 amino acids. V lost 4 bases, J lost 4 bases, and 20 bases lay in between. In nucleotides, the CDR3 is TGTGCCAGCAGTTCCGATCAAACCGGGACCAGGAATCAGCCCCAGCATTTT. Encoded protein: CASSSDQTGTRNQPQHF.

This clonotype has at least ten counts. The CDR3 loop is CASSYAPGQPKGGQYF. CDR3 nucleotide sequence: TGTGCCAGCAGTTACGCACCGGGACAGCCTAAAGGAGGGCAGTACTTC. This rearrangement joins TRBV6-5 to TRBJ2-7, with 7 bases that match TRBD1. Trimming at V came to 2 bases and at J to 9 bases, leaving 16 bases not matched to a gene. CDR1 MNHEY and CDR2 SVGAGI come from the germline V gene. The CDR3 sequence is 16 residues long.

This rearrangement joins TRBV11-2 to TRBJ2-7; D possibly corresponds to TRBD1 (5 bases). Germline V gene lookup returns CDR1 SGHAT and CDR2 FQNNGV. This CDR3 is built from 19 residues. V was clipped by 0 bases and J by 7 bases, with 28 bases between them. The CDR3 region is CASSLDRGFLSSDIPEQYF. The CDR3 coding sequence is TGTGCCAGCAGCTTAGATCGTGGGTTTCTTTCCTCGGACATACCAGAGCAGTACTTC.

This clonotype was detected many times. The chain uses TRBV4-2 and TRBJ2-7, with a weak D call TRBD1 (6 bases). The V gene lost 1 base and the J gene lost 2 bases, with 12 bases spanning the gap. There are 15 residues in the CDR3. Germline CDR1 LGHNA, CDR2 YNFKEQ. CDR3 DNA: TGTGCCAGCAGCCAAGGGGGACAACCTCCCTACGAGCAGTACTTC. It encodes CASSQGGQPPYEQYF.

This clonotype came up many times. The chain combines TRBV4-2 with TRBJ2-7, with TRBD2 matching over 9 bases. J was trimmed by 2 bases and V by 4 bases; bases with no gene match: 9. CDR1 and CDR2 (germline): LGHNA, YNFKEQ. The CDR3 sequence is 16 residues long. In nucleotides, the CDR3 is TGTGCCAGCAGCCCCACGATAGCGGGGGCAACCTACGAGCAGTACTTC. This sequence encodes CASSPTIAGATYEQYF.

This clonotype appeared many times. CDR3 in amino acids: CASSLGDYGYTF. The CDR3, as DNA: TGCGCCAGCAGCTTGGGGGACTATGGCTACACCTTC. The chain couples TRBV5-1 to TRBJ1-2, with D unresolved. The CDR3 has 12 amino acids. Germline CDR1 and CDR2: SGHRS and YFSETQ. The germline V and J ends were trimmed by 0 bases and 3 bases, with 3 bases remaining between them.

About this clonotype: Compared with germline, one end of the junction differs, possibly owing to a read error. CDR3 region: CASILGEGRVFSPEQYF. CDR3 sequence (DNA): TGTGCCAGCATCTTAGGTGAAGGCAGGGTCTTCTCCCCCGAGCAGTACTTC. V is TRBV11-2 and J is TRBJ2-7, with TRBD1 as a possible D gene (5 bases). CDR3 length equals 17 residues. Per germline, CDR1 SGHAT and CDR2 FQNNGV.

This clonotype was picked up many times. Written as DNA, the CDR3 is TGTGCCAGCAGCTTAATCAGGGGGCTCAACTATGGCTACACCTTC. This codes for CASSLIRGLNYGYTF. This chain connects TRBV7-9 to TRBJ1-2, with TRBD1 identical over 8 bases. CDR3 length: 15 residues. Per the germline V gene, CDR1 is SEHNR and CDR2 is FQNEAQ (reference sequence). V was clipped by 2 bases and J by 2 bases; unmatched bases: 4.